This entry concerns a single T cell receptor beta chain. The antigen it recognizes is unknown. Base qualities were left out, and no much larger clone turns up one base away. Using bias-controlled multiplex PCR with the immunoSEQ v3 hsTCRB kit, the TCR beta CDR3 regions were amplified from genomic DNA. The TCR libraries were sequenced on an Illumina NextSeq 500 to around 2 million read pairs for survey level or 5-6 million read pairs for deep level. The original pipeline was this. The immunoSEQ Analyzer software assigned V, D and J genes, filtered out non-productive sequences, and reported clonality. Repertoires were compared by productive Simpson clonality and by the Morisita overlap index of productive TRB rearrangements between infused TIL and blood. For each clone in blood, the absolute clonotype count was estimated by multiplying the lymphocyte count by the CD3+ fraction and by the clone's productive frequency. TCRdb mirrors the immuneACCESS table, restricted to in-frame sequences. Some clones are absent from its copies; in checked studies, under half trace to an unresolved V gene, and the reason for the others is unknown. V, J and clone size are taken as reported in that table, and D and trimming were inferred from the DNA itself. The sample records about 45,000 clones, around 79% of which are singletons. The top ten hold approximately 16% of the sample.

This entry belongs to a study of TIL therapy for anti-PD-1-resistant metastatic lung cancer (dated by TCRdb to the early 2020s). At the level of the whole study: Tumors were harvested prior to any PD-1/PD-L1 blockade, after which nivolumab was administered to patients, and lymphodepletion, expanded TIL infusion and IL-2 were given to patients who progressed. A median non-synonymous tumor mutation burden of 1.5 mutations per megabase was determined across the cohort by whole-exome sequencing. T cell receptor beta sequencing of tumor and peripheral blood served to follow clonotypes across the tumor, the expanded TIL product, and serial blood samples. A median age of about 57 years (range about 38-75) and a median tumor PD-L1 proportion score of 5.5% to 7% were recorded among enrolled patients. The cohort was composed predominantly of lung adenocarcinoma, with four EGFR-mutant and two ALK-rearranged tumors included, and half of patients were identified as current or former smokers.

Summary of the overall study and its limitations: The study protocol defined all tumor marker inferences as exploratory. The baseline peripheral repertoire was partially replaced by infused TIL clonotypes, which then decayed over months, and no apparent association between persistence and response was found. The cohort was highly selected, with more treatment-naive, never-smoker and oncogene-addicted patients than typical, limiting generalizability.

The sample's time point label, decoded: pre-treatment sample, taken before nivolumab and TIL therapy. Between late 2017 and early 2020, a dual-center phase I trial enrolled adults who had stage 4 NSCLC. Samples came from a single-arm, open-label phase I trial of tumor-infiltrating lymphocyte therapy with nivolumab in advanced non-small cell lung cancer. Mononuclear cells from blood collected in EDTA tubes were isolated on a Ficoll gradient and snap-frozen as pellets, and DNA was then extracted using a Qiagen mini-prep kit. Compared with germline, V lacks 4 bases and J lacks 3 bases; bases without a gene match: 5. The CDR3 goes from the cysteine to the phenylalanine over 14 residues. Only the CDR3 region is kept as DNA, spanning 42 bases read in frame from base 1. CDR1 and CDR2, looked up from the germline V gene, are MDHEN and SYDVKM.

This receptor was obtained from an older man with non-small cell lung cancer. The specimen comprised blood, sampled at baseline. The chain is assembled from TRBV28 and TRBJ2-5, with 7 bases matching TRBD1. The nucleotide sequence reads as follows: TGTGCCAGCAGTTGGGACAGAACAGAAGAGACCCAGTACTTC. This gives the protein CASSWDRTEETQYF.